These 26 T cell receptor beta chains were all obtained from the same sample, sequenced in a study of CD8 T cells in Susac syndrome. Random hexamers were used to reverse transcribe roughly 0.45 to 1 ug of RNA. One entry per CDR3 protein results from TCRdb running MiXCR on the immunoSEQ multiplex PCR reads. Among around 200,000 distinct CDR3 sequences listed, 85% to 95% were seen once. The material sequenced was CD4+ T cells from PBMCs. Receptors originate from a human donor with multiple sclerosis.

The genes are TRBV10-3 and TRBJ2-1, with 9 bases lining up with TRBD1. Germline values: CDR1 ENHRY, CDR2 SYGVKD. The CDR3 totals 15 residues. J was trimmed by 4 bases and V by 4 bases; bases with no gene match: 5. The CDR3 nucleotides read TGTGCCATCAGTGGGGGACAGGGAGCATACAATGAGCAGTTCTTC. Its protein product is CAISGGQGAYNEQFF.

The chain has TRBV19 and TRBJ2-6, with D perhaps matching TRBD2 (6 bases). CDR3 length equals 17 residues. Germline CDR1 is LNHDA and CDR2 is SQIVND (reference sequence). V lost 6 bases to trimming and J lost 0 bases, with 15 bases between them. The CDR3 DNA is TGTGCCAGTAGCCGGGGGAGCGATCGCTCTGGGGCCAACGTCCTGACTTTC. Residues: CASSRGSDRSGANVLTF.

The chain has TRBV20-1 and TRBJ1-2; D is ambiguous. Deletions cut 4 bases from V and 7 bases from J, with 19 bases between. The CDR3 is made up of 14 amino acids. Germline CDR1 reads DFQATT; CDR2 reads SNEGSKA (reference sequence). The DNA of the CDR3 is TGCAGTGCTATACCAAAAGCGCCCATGGGTGGCTACACCTTC. Protein: CSAIPKAPMGGYTF.

This clonotype appeared a few times. The V and J genes are TRBV12-3 or TRBV12-4 and TRBJ1-1; D gene uncertain. CDR3 size: 11 residues. V lost 7 bases to trimming and J lost 1 base, with 4 bases between them. The CDR3 DNA follows: TGTGCCAGCAAAAGGAACACTGAAGCTTTCTTT. This codes for CASKRNTEAFF.

This chain joins TRBV29-1 and TRBJ2-4; D is unresolved. Trimming took off 3 bases at V and 4 bases at J, with 4 bases between the two ends. Germline CDR1 and CDR2: SQVTM and ANQGSEA. This CDR3 is 11 amino acids long. CDR3 nucleotides: TGCAGCGTTGAGAGTAAAAACATTCAGTACTTC. Protein product: CSVESKNIQYF.

The J gene is TRBJ1-1, the V gene TRBV30; no firm D call. Germline V gene sequence: CDR1 GTSNPN, CDR2 SVGIG (reference sequence). The CDR3 sequence is 14 residues long. Trimming cost V 2 bases and J 4 bases, with 14 bases left between them. CDR3 bases: TGTGCCTGGAGTCTTGGAGGGCACGGCACTGAAGCTTTCTTT. Protein: CAWSLGGHGTEAFF. Drawing the rest from reference TRBV30 and TRBJ1-1, the complete variable domain is SQTIHQWPATLVQPVGSPLSLECTVEGTSNPNLYWYRQAAGRGLQLLFYSVGIGQISSEVPQNLSASRPQDRQFILSSKKLLLSDSGFYLCAWSLGGHGTEAFFGQGTRLTVV.

This chain joins TRBV6-1 and TRBJ2-5; 9 bases agree with TRBD1. The CDR3 totals 16 residues. Germline V gene lookup returns CDR1 MNHNS and CDR2 SASEGT. V gave up 6 bases and J gave up 0 bases; unmatched junction bases: 8. CDR3 DNA: TGTGCCAGCAGCAGGGACAGGGACACGTACCAAGAGACCCAGTACTTC. Amino acids: CASSRDRDTYQETQYF.

This clonotype was seen only once. This chain connects TRBV20-1 to TRBJ1-2; D unclear. V was trimmed by 0 bases and J by 5 bases, leaving 10 bases between them. The CDR3 is 13 residues long. Germline CDR1 DFQATT, CDR2 SNEGSKA (reference sequence). The chain's CDR3 is CSARDQLLYGYTF. CDR3 bases: TGCAGTGCTAGAGATCAACTACTTTATGGCTACACCTTC.

The rearrangement links TRBV12-3 or TRBV12-4 to TRBJ1-4; D ambiguous. This CDR3 has 15 amino acids. V gave up 1 base and J gave up 8 bases, with 14 bases separating them. Here the CDR3 reads CASSLGGSLREKLFF. In DNA form, the CDR3 reads TGTGCCAGCAGTTTAGGAGGGAGCTTGAGGGAAAAACTGTTTTTT.

This chain joins TRBV3-1 and TRBJ2-1, with a tentative D call TRBD1 (6 bases). The germline V gene encodes CDR1 LGHDT and CDR2 YNNKEL (reference sequence). V was pared by 4 bases and J by 5 bases, with 12 bases between. CDR3 length: 14 residues. This CDR3 is CASSPRGGHNEQFF. CDR3 nucleotides: TGTGCCAGCAGCCCCAGGGGTGGCCACAATGAGCAGTTCTTC.

This chain's CDR3 is CATPRDRENYGYTF. Here the CDR3 DNA reads TGTGCCACCCCTCGGGACAGGGAGAACTATGGCTACACCTTC. The chain is built from TRBV9 and TRBJ1-2; 9 bases align to TRBD1. Per germline, CDR1 SGDLS and CDR2 YYNGEE. Trimming took 9 bases from V and 2 from J; bases not matched to a gene: 8. CDR3 length equals 14 residues.

The CDR3, as DNA: TGTGCCACCAGCAGATCCGGGACAGGGAACGAGCAGTACGTC. As protein: CATSRSGTGNEQYV. The rearrangement links TRBV15 to TRBJ2-7; TRBD1 agrees at 9 bases. CDR1 LNHNV and CDR2 YYDKDF come from the germline V gene (reference sequence). The CDR3 has 14 amino acids. V lost 2 bases to trimming and J lost 5 bases; unmatched junction nucleotides: 4.

The genes are TRBV20-1 and TRBJ2-3, with TRBD1 as a possible D gene (5 bases). The CDR3 runs to 13 residues. Germline CDR1 is DFQATT and CDR2 is SNEGSKA (reference sequence). The V and J ends lost 2 bases and 5 bases respectively, with 11 bases between them. The CDR3 coding sequence is TGCAGTGCTAGACCTGGGGCAGGAGATACGCAGTATTTT. Protein product: CSARPGAGDTQYF.

The V gene is TRBV3-1, the J gene TRBJ2-7; 10 bases agree with TRBD1. Germline V gene lookup returns CDR1 LGHDT and CDR2 YNNKEL (reference sequence). CDR3 length: 13 residues. Trimming cost V 1 base and J 7 bases; bases outside gene matches: 1. This CDR3 reads CASSQGQGAEQYV. Here the CDR3 DNA reads TGTGCCAGCAGCCAAGGACAGGGGGCTGAGCAGTACGTC.

J is TRBJ2-7 and V is TRBV29-1, with D possibly matching TRBD2 (6 bases). The CDR3 totals 12 residues. The ends were cut back, 3 bases at V and 5 bases at J, with 11 bases in the middle. Looked up from germline, CDR1 is SQVTM and CDR2 is ANQGSEA. CDR3 DNA: TGCAGCGTTGAGACGGGGGTCGACGAGCAGTACTTC. It translates to CSVETGVDEQYF.

This chain joins TRBV9 and TRBJ2-3, with 7 bases matching TRBD2. The length of the CDR3 is 13 residues. Germline V lookup: CDR1 SGDLS, CDR2 YYNGEE. Trimming at V came to 4 bases and at J to 5 bases, leaving 4 bases not matched to a gene. The chain's CDR3 is CASSPERGDTQYF. CDR3 in DNA: TGTGCCAGCAGCCCGGAGCGGGGAGATACGCAGTATTTT.

CDR3 bases: TGTGCCAGTAGTACCCGACAGTCAACCCAAGAGACCCAGTACTTC. Residues: CASSTRQSTQETQYF. V and J are TRBV19 and TRBJ2-5; TRBD1 might be the D (5 bases). V was clipped by 4 bases and J by 1 base, with 13 bases between them. The CDR3 length is 15 residues. The germline CDR1 and CDR2 sequences are LNHDA and SQIVND (reference sequence).

The V and J genes are TRBV7-9 and TRBJ2-4, with a possible D match to TRBD1 (6 bases). Trimming removed 3 bases at V and 0 bases at J, with 6 bases between. From germline, CDR1 is SEHNR and CDR2 FQNEAQ (reference sequence). There are 14 residues in the CDR3. In nucleotides, the CDR3 is TGTGCCAGCAGCTTGGACAGAGCCAAAAACATTCAGTACTTC. Translation: CASSLDRAKNIQYF.

This chain uses TRBV30 with TRBJ2-1; 9 nucleotides line up with TRBD1. CDR1 and CDR2 from the germline V gene are GTSNPN and SVGIG (reference sequence). V was clipped by 1 base and J by 9 bases; unmatched bases: 7. CDR3 length: 14 residues. The CDR3 reads CAWSDGTGYVEQFF. In DNA form, the CDR3 reads TGTGCCTGGAGTGACGGGACAGGGTACGTTGAGCAGTTCTTC. The whole variable domain, filled in from reference TRBV30 and TRBJ2-1, reads SQTIHQWPATLVQPVGSPLSLECTVEGTSNPNLYWYRQAAGRGLQLLFYSVGIGQISSEVPQNLSASRPQDRQFILSSKKLLLSDSGFYLCAWSDGTGYVEQFFGPGTRLTVL.

The chain combines TRBV5-1 with TRBJ1-1, with D maybe TRBD1 (6 bases). Trimming stripped 0 bases from V and 0 bases from J, with 9 bases between. This CDR3 is built from 15 residues. Germline CDR1 SGHRS, CDR2 YFSETQ. CDR3: CASSLARGMNTEAFF. In DNA form, the CDR3 reads TGCGCCAGCAGCTTGGCCAGGGGCATGAACACTGAAGCTTTCTTT.

The genes are TRBV19 and TRBJ2-5; D is unresolved. V lost 4 bases and J lost 1, with 13 bases in between. The CDR3 sequence is 15 residues long. The germline CDR1 and CDR2 sequences are LNHDA and SQIVND (reference sequence). The CDR3 coding sequence is TGTGCCAGTAGTACCGGTATCGGACGCCAAGAGACCCAGTACTTC. The encoded protein is CASSTGIGRQETQYF.

The V gene is TRBV4-1, the J gene TRBJ2-4; TRBD2 might be the D (5 bases). Germline-derived CDR1 and CDR2 are MGHRA and YSYEKL. The CDR3 totals 14 residues. V gave up 4 bases and J gave up 5 bases, with 12 bases separating them. The CDR3 region has the DNA TGCGCCAGCAGCCTCGGGGTTACCGAAAACATTCAGTACTTC. Translation: CASSLGVTENIQYF.

The chain joins TRBV7-8 to TRBJ2-5; TRBD2 aligns across 9 bases. In germline, CDR1 is SGHVS, CDR2 FQNEAQ. CDR3 length equals 14 residues. Trimming at V came to 8 bases and at J to 5 bases, leaving 9 bases not matched to a gene. CDR3 nucleotides: TGTGCCAGCGGAAGCGGGGGGTTCCGGGAGACCCAGTACTTC. Its translation: CASGSGGFRETQYF.

This chain connects TRBV30 to TRBJ1-5; D gene uncertain. Trimming left V 1 base short and J 0 bases short, with 1 base between. CDR3 length: 12 amino acids. Germline CDR1 and CDR2: GTSNPN and SVGIG (reference sequence). The DNA of the CDR3 is TGTGCCTGGAGTGGTAGCAATCAGCCCCAGCATTTT. Amino acids: CAWSGSNQPQHF.

This clonotype appeared once. The chain has TRBV29-1 and TRBJ1-2, with TRBD1 matching over 11 bases. This CDR3 region has 12 residues. Germline loops: CDR1 SQVTM, CDR2 ANQGSEA. J gave up 6 bases and V 7 bases, and 4 bases lay outside the gene matches. The CDR3, as DNA: TGCAGCGGGACAGGGGGCCGGAATGGCTACACCTTC. Its protein is CSGTGGRNGYTF. The variable domain in full, with the rest retrieved from reference TRBV29-1 and TRBJ1-2, is SAVISQKPSRDICQRGTSLTIQCQVDSQVTMMFWYRQQPGQSLTLIATANQGSEATYESGFVIDKFPISRPNLTFSTLTVSNMSPEDSSIYLCSGTGGRNGYTFGSGTRLTVV.

This chain uses TRBV6-2 or TRBV6-3 with TRBJ2-1; D is unclear. This CDR3 is 12 amino acids long. Germline V gene sequence: CDR1 MNHEY, CDR2 SVGEGT. Trimming stripped 2 bases from V and 9 bases from J, with 8 bases between. In nucleotides, the CDR3 is TGTGCCAGCAGTTACGACGTTGGTGAGCAGTTCTTC. Encoded protein: CASSYDVGEQFF.